This T cell receptor (beta chain) was retrieved from a study of T cells after posttransplantation cyclophosphamide. J was trimmed by 10 bases and V by 3 bases; bases with no gene match: 12. The germline CDR1 and CDR2 sequences are SGHNT and YYREEE (reference sequence). The CDR3 is made up of 17 amino acids. The assay was immunoSEQ multiplex PCR, and TCRdb's table has in-frame clones only and misses some. The sample has approximately 25,000 clones, none seen only once. The sample holds many counts of this clone. The antigen is unknown. General observations from the study: TRB overlap between skin or GI tissue T cells and blood was limited. Recipient CMV seropositivity and CMV reactivation strongly tracked TRB clonality. Donor-recipient repertoire similarity was low at 1-2 months, rising over year one.

The sequencing input was PBMCs. This clonotype was obtained from a woman aged 50 to 60 in good health, CMV-negative, and a related stem cell transplant donor. The chain couples TRBV5-4 to TRBJ2-1; 14 nucleotides match TRBD2. The CDR3 loop reads CASSSPKGLAGVREQFF. In nucleotides, the CDR3 is TGTGCCAGCAGCTCGCCGAAGGGACTAGCGGGAGTTCGGGAGCAGTTCTTC.